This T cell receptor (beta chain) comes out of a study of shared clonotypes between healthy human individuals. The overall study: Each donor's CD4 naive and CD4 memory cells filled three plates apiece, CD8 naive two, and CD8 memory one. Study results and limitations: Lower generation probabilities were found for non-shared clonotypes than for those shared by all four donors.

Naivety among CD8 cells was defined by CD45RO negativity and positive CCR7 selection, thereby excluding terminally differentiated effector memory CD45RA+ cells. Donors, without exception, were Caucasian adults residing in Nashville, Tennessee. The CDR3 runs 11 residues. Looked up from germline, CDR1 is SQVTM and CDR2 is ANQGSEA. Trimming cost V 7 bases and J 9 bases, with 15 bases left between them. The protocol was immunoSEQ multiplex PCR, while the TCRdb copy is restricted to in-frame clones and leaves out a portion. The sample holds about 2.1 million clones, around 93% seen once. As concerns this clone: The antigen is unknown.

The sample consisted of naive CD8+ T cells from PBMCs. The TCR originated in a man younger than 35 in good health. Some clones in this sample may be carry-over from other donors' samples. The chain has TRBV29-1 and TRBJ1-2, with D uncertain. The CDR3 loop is CSARSTMSYTF. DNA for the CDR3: TGCAGCGCCCGCTCCACTATGAGCTACACCTTC.